The 17 T cell receptor beta chains in this list originate from one sample, sequenced in a study of response to subunit inactivated influenza vaccine. TCRdb used MiXCR to reprocess the RT-PCR reads, holding one entry per CDR3 protein. The table has 650,000 or so distinct CDR3 sequences, 12% to 15% seen once. This specimen consisted of PBMCs from blood, obtained less than 15 days before vaccination. These receptors all stem from a man aged 50-60 years who received an inactivated influenza vaccine.

V usage is TRBV4-2 and J usage is TRBJ2-7; a possible D gene is TRBD2 (6 bases). V lost 1 base to trimming and J lost 1 base, with 11 bases between them. The CDR3 is 15 amino acids. Germline CDR1 reads LGHNA; CDR2 reads YNFKEQ. The CDR3 DNA is TGTGCCAGCAGCCAAGCGCGGGGTGTATCCTACGAGCAGTACTTC. Its protein product is CASSQARGVSYEQYF.

The chain links TRBV7-2 to TRBJ2-1; D is undetermined. Trimming shortened V by 0 bases and J by 6 bases, and 15 bases separated the two germline ends. Germline V gives CDR1 SGHTA, CDR2 FQGNSA. This CDR3 region has 16 residues. CDR3 protein: CASSLASHPRVNEQFF. The CDR3 DNA sequence: TGTGCCAGCAGCTTAGCTAGCCACCCCCGGGTCAATGAGCAGTTCTTC.

The CDR3 DNA is TGTGCCAGCAGTTCGGCAGGTAGGGGCAATCAGCCCCAGCATTTT. The encoded protein is CASSSAGRGNQPQHF. The chain uses TRBV6-2 or TRBV6-3 and TRBJ1-5; no reliable D call. Germline CDR1 is MNHEY and CDR2 is SVGEGT. This CDR3 has 15 residues. Trimming cost V 4 bases and J 2 bases, with 12 bases left between them.

This clonotype was counted only a few times. The V and J genes are TRBV7-9 and TRBJ2-2; 13 positions match TRBD2. V was pared by 5 bases and J by 2 bases, with 2 bases of the junction left unmatched. The CDR3 is 16 residues long. Germline V gene lookup returns CDR1 SEHNR and CDR2 FQNEAQ (reference sequence). In nucleotides, the CDR3 is TGTGCCAGCAGCCGGACTAGCGGGGGCAACACCGGGGAGCTGTTTTTT. Protein product: CASSRTSGGNTGELFF.

This clonotype was detected a few times. The chain links TRBV30 to TRBJ1-5; no definite D call. Germline assignment: CDR1 GTSNPN and CDR2 SVGIG (reference sequence). Trimming took 0 bases from V and 0 from J, leaving 9 bases between them. CDR3 length equals 15 residues. The CDR3 region is CAWSVPVNSNQPQHF. The CDR3 coding sequence is TGTGCCTGGAGTGTACCAGTAAATAGCAATCAGCCCCAGCATTTT.

In this sample, this clonotype turned up a few times. V usage is TRBV9 and J usage is TRBJ2-2; D remains unclear. Trimming shortened V by 0 bases and J by 6 bases, and 15 bases separated the two germline ends. CDR1 and CDR2 from the germline V gene are SGDLS and YYNGEE. The CDR3 sequence is 16 residues long. The CDR3 nucleotides are TGTGCCAGCAGCGTAGGTGTCGACGCGTCCTCCGGGGAGCTGTTTTTT. Protein sequence: CASSVGVDASSGELFF.

This rearrangement joins TRBV4-3 to TRBJ2-1, with D maybe TRBD1 (5 bases). Germline V gives CDR1 LGHNA, CDR2 YSLEER. V was clipped by 8 bases and J by 4 bases, with 12 bases between them. The CDR3 is made up of 13 amino acids. The CDR3 sequence: CASGIRVYNEQFF. The CDR3 coding sequence is TGCGCCAGCGGTATCAGGGTTTACAATGAGCAGTTCTTC.

This clonotype was observed a few times. V is TRBV24-1 and J is TRBJ1-2, with D unclear. Germline CDR1 reads KGHDR; CDR2 reads SFDVKD. The CDR3 has 12 amino acids. Trimming shortened V by 2 bases and J by 5 bases, and 5 bases separated the two germline ends. The CDR3 coding sequence is TGTGCCACCAGTGATTACGAGTATGGCTACACCTTC. This gives the protein CATSDYEYGYTF.

For this clonotype: Germline is not matched at one junction end, which may reflect a read error. The chain joins TRBV20-1 to TRBJ2-3; TRBD2 matches 11 bases. CDR3 length: 15 residues. Per germline, CDR1 DFQATT and CDR2 SNEGSKA (reference sequence). CDR3 sequence (DNA): TGCAGTGCTAGTCGACTAGCGGGGCTCACAGTTACGCAGTATTTT. As protein: CSASRLAGLTVTQYF.

The chain is built from TRBV7-2 and TRBJ2-5; 8 bases fit TRBD2. CDR1 and CDR2 from the germline V gene are SGHTA and FQGNSA. The CDR3 extends over 15 amino acids. J was trimmed by 0 bases and V by 7 bases; bases with no gene match: 7. The CDR3 region is CASTPFGGDQETQYF. CDR3 in DNA: TGTGCCAGCACCCCCTTCGGGGGGGACCAAGAGACCCAGTACTTC.

Note on this clonotype: This sequence may be a read error, since a much larger clone differs from it by one base. The chain uses TRBV15 and TRBJ1-4, with 7 nucleotides matching TRBD1. The CDR3 runs to 15 residues. The germline V gene has CDR1 LNHNV and CDR2 YYDKDF (reference sequence). The CDR3 loop is CTTSRGTDNNEKLFF. In DNA, the CDR3 is TGTACCACCAGCAGAGGGACAGACAATAATGAAAAACTGTTTTTT.

The V gene is TRBV6-1, the J gene TRBJ2-7, with 9 bases that match TRBD2. Germline-derived CDR1 and CDR2 are MNHNS and SASEGT. This CDR3 contains 15 residues. Trimming at V came to 7 bases and at J to 0 bases, leaving 7 bases not matched to a gene. The CDR3 DNA sequence: TGTGCCAGCAAGATGACTAGCGGCAGCTCCTACGAGCAGTACTTC. It encodes CASKMTSGSSYEQYF.

This clonotype has ten or more counts. V and J are TRBV7-8 and TRBJ1-1; D gene uncertain. The CDR3 spans 15 residues. V was cut by 1 base and J by 5 bases, with 14 bases left in between. Germline CDR1 and CDR2: SGHVS and FQNEAQ. CDR3 DNA sequence: TGTGCCAGCAGCTTAGATCTTGTAGCGAGGACTGAAGCTTTCTTT. This sequence encodes CASSLDLVARTEAFF. The whole variable domain, remainder taken from reference TRBV7-8 and TRBJ1-1, is GAGVSQSPRYKVAKRGQDVALRCDPISGHVSLFWYQQALGQGPEFLTYFQNEAQLDKSGLPSDRFFAERPEGSVSTLKIQRTQQEDSAVYLCASSLDLVARTEAFFGQGTRLTVV.

In this sample, this clonotype turned up many times. This chain connects TRBV4-2 to TRBJ2-7, with 7 bases identical to TRBD1. The CDR3 extends over 14 amino acids. J was trimmed by 2 bases and V by 4 bases; bases with no gene match: 5. Germline CDR1 is LGHNA and CDR2 is YNFKEQ. In DNA form, the CDR3 reads TGTGCCAGCAGCCCCCGGGACAGAGCCTACGAGCAGTACTTC. The encoded protein is CASSPRDRAYEQYF.

V gene TRBV2 combines with J gene TRBJ2-5; tentative D call: TRBD1 (6 bases). With 7 bases removed from V and 2 bases from J, the gap between germline ends came to 17 bases. CDR3 length equals 15 residues. Germline CDR1 is SNHLY and CDR2 is FYNNEI. The CDR3: CASNTPGQGQETQYF. CDR3 in DNA: TGTGCCAGCAACACACCGGGACAAGGGCAAGAGACCCAGTACTTC.

The sample holds a few counts of this clonotype. The genes are TRBV3-1 and TRBJ2-2, with 9 bases matching TRBD1. The CDR3 contains 17 residues. V dropped 5 bases and J dropped 3; count of bases not matched to a gene: 10. Germline V gene lookup returns CDR1 LGHDT and CDR2 YNNKEL (reference sequence). The CDR3 is CASSGEVRTGDTGELFF. The CDR3 DNA follows: TGTGCCAGCAGCGGGGAAGTGCGGACAGGGGACACCGGGGAGCTGTTTTTT.

CDR3 in DNA: TGTGCCACCAGTGATTTGCAAGGGGGACGGGATGAGCAGTTCTTC. Residues: CATSDLQGGRDEQFF. This chain links TRBV24-1 with TRBJ2-1, with a possible D match to TRBD1 (6 bases). The CDR3 covers 15 residues. Trimming cost V 0 bases and J 8 bases, with 13 bases left between them. From germline, CDR1 is KGHDR and CDR2 SFDVKD.